Each of the 30 T cell receptor beta chains below was sequenced from the same sample in a study of blood T cell repertoires in COVID-19. Generated by immunoSEQ multiplex PCR, the TCRdb table keeps only in-frame clones and is missing some. Among 220,000 or so clones listed, about 85% were seen once. Sequences were obtained from peripheral blood. The source of these receptors is a woman aged 45-65 years with COVID-19, enrolled during active disease.

This clone was recorded only once. The rearrangement links TRBV2 to TRBJ1-3; D remains ambiguous. V dropped 8 bases and J dropped 4 bases, with 9 bases sitting between them. The CDR3 runs to 12 residues. CDR1 SNHLY and CDR2 FYNNEI come from the germline V gene. The CDR3 sequence is CASQRGGNTIYF. The CDR3 DNA follows: TGTGCCAGCCAGCGAGGAGGAAACACCATATATTTT.

This sequence joins TRBV7-8 and TRBJ1-2; 7 positions match TRBD1. The V segment lost 4 bases and the J segment 6 bases; nucleotides outside the gene matches: 5. Looked up from germline, CDR1 is SGHVS and CDR2 is FQNEAQ. The CDR3 is 13 residues long. DNA of the CDR3: TGTGCCAGCAGCTCACAGGGGAAGAATGGCTACACCTTC. Its translation is CASSSQGKNGYTF.

Regarding this clone: At one of its ends the junction is not consistent with the germline gene, which may arise from a read error. V gene TRBV6-5 combines with J gene TRBJ1-4; D perhaps matches TRBD1 (5 bases). Per germline, CDR1 MNHEY and CDR2 SVGAGI. This CDR3 has 14 residues. CDR3 in DNA: TGTGCCAGCAGTTACTCGGGGGGAAATGAGAAACTGTTTTTT. Translated: CASSYSGGNEKLFF.

The J gene is TRBJ1-4, the V gene TRBV5-5, with D possibly being TRBD1 (5 bases). Trimming cost V 6 bases and J 3 bases, with 18 bases left between them. The germline CDR1 and CDR2 sequences are SGHKS and YYEKEE (reference sequence). The CDR3 runs to 16 residues. For the CDR3, the DNA is TGTGCCAGCACCGGGACTTCGGTAGTGGCTAATGAAAAACTGTTTTTT. It encodes CASTGTSVVANEKLFF.

The sample holds one count of this clone. The chain links TRBV27 to TRBJ2-3; D unclear. The CDR3 is 16 residues long. Trimming stripped 6 bases from V and 1 base from J, with 17 bases between. In germline, CDR1 is MNHEY, CDR2 SMNVEV (reference sequence). Here the CDR3 reads CASSHSRPPRTDTQYF. The CDR3 DNA is TGTGCCAGCAGCCACTCCAGGCCACCACGCACAGATACGCAGTATTTT.

The chain couples TRBV5-4 to TRBJ1-2, with 8 bases lining up with TRBD1. The germline gives CDR1 SGHNT, CDR2 YYREEE (reference sequence). The CDR3 runs 15 residues. J lost 3 bases, V lost 4 bases, and 8 bases had no gene match. CDR3 sequence: CASSLWTGSDYGYTF. The DNA of the CDR3 is TGTGCCAGCAGCCTTTGGACAGGGAGCGACTATGGCTACACCTTC.

V gene TRBV5-4 combines with J gene TRBJ2-6; 8 nucleotides agree with TRBD1. CDR1 and CDR2 (germline): SGHNT, YYREEE (reference sequence). V dropped 1 base and J dropped 0; count of bases not matched to a gene: 9. The CDR3 length is 19 residues. This CDR3 is CASSLIRTGTFSGANVLTF. The CDR3 nucleotides read TGTGCCAGCAGCTTGATTAGGACAGGGACTTTCTCTGGGGCCAACGTCCTGACTTTC.

The chain uses TRBV19 and TRBJ2-1, with TRBD1 identical over 7 bases. The V segment lost 2 bases and the J segment 2 bases; nucleotides outside the gene matches: 3. CDR3 length: 15 residues. Germline values: CDR1 LNHDA, CDR2 SQIVND (reference sequence). CDR3 coding DNA: TGTGCCAGTAGTATAAGTCAGGGGGCCTACAATGAGCAGTTCTTC. Its translation is CASSISQGAYNEQFF.

V is TRBV24-1 and J is TRBJ1-4, with TRBD1 matching 10 bases. The junction had 3 bases not matched to a gene; V was cut back by 4 bases and J by 2 bases. Germline CDR1 is KGHDR and CDR2 is SFDVKD. The CDR3 spans 16 residues. The CDR3 nucleotides read TGTGCCACCAGTGAGGGGGGACAGGGGACTAATGAAAAACTGTTTTTT. Protein: CATSEGGQGTNEKLFF.

This rearrangement joins TRBV11-2 to TRBJ1-3; no clear D. This CDR3 contains 14 residues. The germline gives CDR1 SGHAT, CDR2 FQNNGV. With 3 bases removed from V and 4 bases from J, the gap between germline ends came to 10 bases. For the CDR3, the DNA is TGTGCCAGCAGCTTGGACGGAGGGGGAAACACCATATATTTT. Amino acid sequence: CASSLDGGGNTIYF.

J is TRBJ1-5 and V is TRBV9; D call uncertain. V lost 0 bases and J 5 bases, leaving 12 bases between the germline ends. Germline V lookup: CDR1 SGDLS, CDR2 YYNGEE. This CDR3 comprises 15 residues. CDR3 amino acids: CASSVGQDPYQPQHF. CDR3 nucleotide sequence: TGTGCCAGCAGCGTAGGGCAGGATCCCTATCAGCCCCAGCATTTT.

This chain uses TRBV20-1 with TRBJ2-3; maybe TRBD2 (5 bases). V was cut by 5 bases and J by 11 bases, with 14 bases left in between. The germline V gene has CDR1 DFQATT and CDR2 SNEGSKA (reference sequence). CDR3 length: 11 residues. Here the CDR3 DNA reads TGCAGTGCTCGCGGGCCCTTTGGGCAGTATTTT. Translating gives CSARGPFGQYF.

The chain uses TRBV11-3 and TRBJ2-3; 9 nucleotides line up with TRBD2. Germline V gene data show CDR1 as SGHNT and CDR2 as YENEEA. This CDR3 is 15 amino acids long. The J segment lost 6 bases and the V segment lost 5 bases, leaving 9 bases of the junction unmatched. The CDR3 loop reads CASSPRTSAQDTQYF. The CDR3 DNA reads TGTGCCAGCAGCCCCCGGACTAGCGCCCAGGATACGCAGTATTTT.

V usage is TRBV6-5 and J usage is TRBJ2-5; TRBD1 might be the D (6 bases). This CDR3 region has 15 residues. V lost 0 bases, J lost 1 base, and 9 bases lay in between. The germline gives CDR1 MNHEY, CDR2 SVGAGI. This CDR3 reads CASSYSWGRQETQYF. The CDR3 bases are TGTGCCAGCAGTTACTCGTGGGGGCGCCAAGAGACCCAGTACTTC.

The CDR3: CASRADRGSPLHF. In DNA form, the CDR3 reads TGTGCCAGCAGAGCCGACAGGGGATCACCCCTCCACTTT. This sequence joins TRBV6-5 and TRBJ1-6, with 8 nucleotides matching TRBD1. The CDR3 is 13 residues long. Germline CDR1 is MNHEY and CDR2 is SVGAGI. After removal of 6 bases from V and 10 bases from J, the junction contained 5 bases not matched to a gene.

V is TRBV7-8 and J is TRBJ1-2; unclear D gene. CDR1 is SGHVS, CDR2 FQNEAQ, per germline. This CDR3 is built from 17 residues. Deletions cut 0 bases from V and 7 bases from J, with 21 bases between. The CDR3 is CASSLAITPSQAAGYTF. CDR3 DNA sequence: TGTGCCAGCAGCTTAGCTATAACACCATCCCAGGCAGCTGGCTACACCTTC.

V gene TRBV2 combines with J gene TRBJ1-1, with TRBD1 identical over 10 bases. This CDR3 region has 17 residues. Germline CDR1 reads SNHLY; CDR2 reads FYNNEI. Trimming took 6 bases from V and 3 from J; bases not matched to a gene: 13. The CDR3 protein is CASSPDRGLLGDTEAFF. The DNA for the CDR3 is TGTGCCAGCAGCCCTGACAGGGGGCTGTTGGGGGACACTGAAGCTTTCTTT.

This clone was picked up many times. The chain joins TRBV11-2 to TRBJ2-5; 8 bases line up with TRBD1. The CDR3 runs 14 residues. With V trimmed by 0 bases and J by 7 bases, 4 bases remained unmatched. Germline V gene sequence: CDR1 SGHAT, CDR2 FQNNGV. CDR3 sequence: CASSLDGTGGTQYF. CDR3 coding DNA: TGTGCCAGCAGCTTAGACGGGACAGGAGGGACCCAGTACTTC.

The chain combines TRBV7-3 with TRBJ2-2, with D possibly TRBD1 on 6 matching bases. Trimming cost V 4 bases and J 3 bases, with 12 bases left between them. The V gene's germline CDR1 is SGHTA and CDR2 FQGTGA. This CDR3 comprises 15 residues. CDR3 amino acids: CASSWDTRYTGELFF. The CDR3 DNA reads TGTGCCAGCAGCTGGGACACACGATACACCGGGGAGCTGTTTTTT.

This chain uses TRBV5-4 with TRBJ2-1, with 7 bases fitting TRBD2. This CDR3 spans 14 amino acids. The V gene's germline CDR1 is SGHNT and CDR2 YYREEE (reference sequence). Trimming cost V 0 bases and J 8 bases; bases outside gene matches: 5. The CDR3 sequence: CASSLGTGGDEQFF. CDR3 nucleotide sequence: TGTGCCAGCAGCTTGGGTACGGGAGGCGATGAGCAGTTCTTC. Full variable domain (rest looked up from reference TRBV5-4 and TRBJ2-1): ETGVTQSPTHLIKTRGQQVTLRCSSQSGHNTVSWYQQALGQGPQFIFQYYREEENGRGNFPPRFSGLQFPNYSSELNVNALELDDSALYLCASSLGTGGDEQFFGPGTRLTVL.

The J gene is TRBJ1-5, the V gene TRBV19; maybe TRBD1 (5 bases). The CDR3 is 14 amino acids. Trimming pared 11 bases from V and 0 bases from J, leaving 14 bases between. Per germline, CDR1 LNHDA and CDR2 SQIVND (reference sequence). DNA for the CDR3: TGTGCCTCGAGCCCAGGGAATAGCAATCAGCCCCAGCATTTT. This translates into CASSPGNSNQPQHF.

This clone appeared once. The CDR3 sequence: CASSRGVNEQFF. The CDR3 coding sequence is TGTGCCAGCAGTAGAGGTGTTAATGAGCAGTTCTTC. V gene TRBV6-5 combines with J gene TRBJ2-1; no reliable D call. V lost 5 bases and J 7 bases, leaving 9 bases between the germline ends. This CDR3 is built from 12 residues. CDR1 MNHEY and CDR2 SVGAGI come from the germline V gene.

The chain recombines TRBV10-3 with TRBJ1-1; a possible D gene is TRBD1 (5 bases). This CDR3 is built from 12 residues. V was pared by 8 bases and J by 9 bases, with 16 bases between. Germline V gene data show CDR1 as ENHRY and CDR2 as SYGVKD. The CDR3, as DNA: TGTGCCATCGGGGGGGTCGCCGACAAAGCTTTCTTT. Translated, it gives CAIGGVADKAFF.

To note about this clone: The sample has other DNA sequences that encode this CDR3 too. The chain has TRBV5-1 and TRBJ1-1; D is perhaps TRBD1 (5 bases). Germline CDR1 SGHRS, CDR2 YFSETQ. The CDR3 is made up of 13 amino acids. Trimming cost V 2 bases and J 4 bases, with 9 bases left between them. CDR3 region: CASSLDGGTEAFF. The CDR3 coding sequence is TGCGCCAGCAGCTTAGACGGGGGCACTGAAGCTTTCTTT. The full variable domain, with the rest looked up from reference TRBV5-1 and TRBJ1-1, is KAGVTQTPRYLIKTRGQQVTLSCSPISGHRSVSWYQQTPGQGLQFLFEYFSETQRNKGNFPGRFSGRQFSNSRSEMNVSTLELGDSALYLCASSLDGGTEAFFGQGTRLTVV.

The V gene is TRBV6-2 or TRBV6-3, the J gene TRBJ2-6; D remains unclear. Germline V lookup: CDR1 MNHEY, CDR2 SVGEGT. V lost 0 bases, J lost 4 bases, and 7 bases lay in between. The CDR3 totals 15 residues. The CDR3 spells CASSYSPGGANVLTF. In DNA form, the CDR3 reads TGTGCCAGCAGTTACTCCCCAGGAGGGGCCAACGTCCTGACTTTC.

This clone was observed once. The rearrangement joins TRBV30 to TRBJ1-1; D gene unclear. Germline V gene data show CDR1 as GTSNPN and CDR2 as SVGIG (reference sequence). This CDR3 spans 14 amino acids. The V end lost 0 bases, the J end lost 5 bases, and 13 bases lay between the germline ends. CDR3 in DNA: TGTGCCTGGAGTGTGTACCCGGCGAGGACTGAAGCTTTCTTT. It yields the protein CAWSVYPARTEAFF.

The DNA of the CDR3 is TGTGCCAGCAGCTTATCGGGGGGTACGCAGTATTTT. Translated, it gives CASSLSGGTQYF. The J gene is TRBJ2-3, the V gene TRBV11-2, with 7 bases fitting TRBD2. V shed 2 bases and J 8 bases; nucleotides not matched to a gene: 1. CDR3 length: 12 residues. Germline values: CDR1 SGHAT, CDR2 FQNNGV.

The count of this clone is one. This rearrangement joins TRBV7-9 to TRBJ2-5; TRBD1 agrees at 12 bases. The germline CDR1 and CDR2 sequences are SEHNR and FQNEAQ (reference sequence). This CDR3 spans 16 amino acids. V lost 5 bases to trimming and J lost 4 bases; unmatched junction nucleotides: 8. The DNA of the CDR3 is TGTGCCAGCAGCCCACAAGGGACAGGGGGCAGAGAGACCCAGTACTTC. It codes for CASSPQGTGGRETQYF.

The chain carries TRBV9 and TRBJ2-3; D gene ambiguous. The germline V and J ends were trimmed by 4 bases and 1 base, with 7 bases remaining between them. The CDR3 has 13 residues. The germline CDR1 and CDR2 sequences are SGDLS and YYNGEE. In nucleotides, the CDR3 is TGTGCCAGCAGCCCCTCGGGCACAGATACGCAGTATTTT. Amino acids: CASSPSGTDTQYF.

This clone was seen a handful of times. The chain combines TRBV3-1 (or the pseudogene TRBV3-2) with TRBJ1-6; no clear D gene. Looked up from germline, CDR1 is LGHDT and CDR2 is YNNKEL (reference sequence). The CDR3 is made up of 14 amino acids. Trimming removed 3 bases at V and 7 bases at J, with 10 bases between. This CDR3 reads CASSHLDMNSPLHF. The DNA for the CDR3 is TGTGCCAGCAGCCATCTCGACATGAATTCACCCCTCCACTTT.